This TCR beta chain was captured in a study of PD-1 blockade in classical Hodgkin lymphoma. Germline values: CDR1 DFQATT, CDR2 SNEGSKA (reference sequence). The CDR3 loop spans 11 amino acids. The V end was cut by 3 bases, the J end by 7 bases, with 9 bases between. Worth noting for this clone: Its target is not known.

Every patient had relapsed following autologous stem cell transplantation, and cohorts differed in brentuximab vedotin exposure. Findings of the study overall: Significant TCR diversity gains by C4D1 occurred in CD4+ but not CD8+ cells. Complete responders had baseline diversity similar to newly diagnosed patients. Possible causes of repertoire differences, disease activity or prior therapy, remain undefined.

Clones were sequenced by immunoSEQ multiplex PCR, and TCRdb holds only the in-frame ones, with some missing. Found here are over 15,000 clones, roughly 84% of them singletons; the top ten hold over 30%. The receptor comes from a human donor with classical Hodgkin lymphoma. This chain uses TRBV20-1 with TRBJ1-1; the D gene is possibly TRBD1 (5 bases). Sequenced material: peripheral blood mononuclear cells (PBMCs), taken before the second cycle of nivolumab. This chain's CDR3 is CSARGQIEAFF. CDR3 in DNA: TGCAGTGCTAGGGGGCAGATTGAAGCTTTCTTT.